The clone carrying this TCR beta chain was counted at least ten times. As yet, its antigen is unknown. This sample is part of a study of identical twins. The study's findings and limits: Without tracking the same donors, conclusions rested on cross-sectional statistical analysis.

CDR3 length equals 11 residues. Germline V gene data show CDR1 as SEHNR and CDR2 as FQNEAQ (reference sequence). V dropped 8 bases and J dropped 8 bases, with 10 bases sitting between them. TCRdb re-derived calls from the 5' RACE reads in MiXCR, one entry per CDR3 protein. Altogether roughly 690,000 distinct CDR3 sequences are present, 5.5% to 7.5% being singletons, with the ten largest covering roughly 1.8%. The sequencing input was naive T cells sorted from blood. The source is a man aged 18 to 29 in good health. The rearrangement uses TRBV7-9 and TRBJ2-4; no reliable D call. The CDR3 reads CASSQLDIQYF. The DNA of the CDR3 is TGTGCCAGCTCTCAGTTGGACATTCAGTACTTC.